This T cell receptor (beta chain) came from a study of cytomegalovirus exposure and HLA in healthy donors. Study as a whole: The 500 to 750 first-cohort repertoires and the approximately 110 validation repertoires shared the same platform, a later analysis reported.

General study findings and limits: That first-cohort TCR clusters tended to co-occur in the roughly 130 validation repertoires was found in a later analysis. Rarity marked most TCR sequences, yet some public TCRs occurred in many donors. There were over 150 TCR beta chains listed as cytomegalovirus-associated.

Per the germline V gene, CDR1 is MNHEY and CDR2 is SMNVEV (reference sequence). V shed 5 bases and J 0 bases; nucleotides not matched to a gene: 7. The CDR3 spans 15 residues. Worth noting for this clone: What it binds is not known.

Method: immunoSEQ multiplex PCR; TCRdb's copy keeps in-frame clones and lacks some. The sample carries around 60,000 clones, roughly 95% recorded once. The sequenced sample was PBMCs. The source of this sequence is a woman between 18 and 29 years old in good health and CMV-seronegative. V and J are TRBV27 and TRBJ2-7, with 7 positions matching TRBD2. CDR3 amino acids: CASSATSVSSYEQYF. CDR3 in DNA: TGTGCCAGCAGTGCCACTAGCGTTAGCTCCTACGAGCAGTACTTC.